A selection of T cell receptor beta chains follows, all from one sample in a study of blood T cell repertoires in COVID-19. The method was immunoSEQ multiplex PCR; TCRdb's version includes in-frame clones alone and lacks a portion of them. This repertoire shows roughly 140,000 clones, around 82% found once; its top ten account for under 15%. The sequenced sample was peripheral blood. These receptors were collected from a man in his 60s with active or convalescent COVID-19. The CDR3 runs from the conserved cysteine through the conserved F or W. The D gene is left open where the match is weak. Clone size is shown for a subset of rows, as once, few, many or a class of expanded clone.

CDR3: CASSPKAGLSYEQYF
DNA: TGTGCCAGCTCACCTAAGGCGGGGCTCTCCTACGAGCAGTACTTC
size: NA
V: TRBV18
D: NA
J: TRBJ2-7

CDR3: CASSLVAGGGYEQYF
DNA: TGTGCCAGCAGCTTGGTAGCAGGGGGTGGATACGAGCAGTACTTC
size: NA
V: TRBV5-5
D: TRBD1
J: TRBJ2-7

CDR3: CASRRQGVSSSGELFF
DNA: TGTGCCAGCAGAAGACAGGGGGTTTCTTCGTCCGGGGAGCTGTTTTTT
size: NA
V: TRBV27
D: TRBD1
J: TRBJ2-2

CDR3: CASSLGLGNTEAFF
DNA: TGTGCCAGCAGTCTCGGACTGGGGAACACTGAAGCTTTCTTT
size: NA
V: TRBV14
D: NA
J: TRBJ1-1

CDR3: CASSDRGAVDGYTF
DNA: TGTGCCAGTAGTGACAGGGGCGCAGTGGATGGCTACACCTTC
size: NA
V: TRBV19
D: TRBD1
J: TRBJ1-2

CDR3: CAWSVRGDYEQYF
DNA: TGTGCCTGGAGTGTGCGGGGGGACTACGAGCAGTACTTC
size: NA
V: TRBV30
D: TRBD2
J: TRBJ2-7

CDR3: CASSPTGTGVYEQYF
DNA: TGTGCCAGCAGCCCCACCGGGACAGGGGTCTACGAGCAGTACTTC
size: NA
V: TRBV5-6
D: TRBD1
J: TRBJ2-7

CDR3: CASRGRDGGYQPQHF
DNA: TGTGCCAGCAGGGGGCGGGATGGTGGCTATCAGCCCCAGCATTTT
size: NA
V: TRBV6-5
D: NA
J: TRBJ1-5

CDR3: CASSLATGEEYEQYF
DNA: TGTGCCAGCAGCTTAGCAACGGGAGAGGAGTACGAGCAGTACTTC
size: once
V: TRBV7-2
D: NA
J: TRBJ2-7

CDR3: CASSYGSSGRQSDTQYF
DNA: TGTGCCAGCAGTTACGGAAGTAGCGGGAGGCAGTCAGATACGCAGTATTTT
size: NA
V: TRBV6-2/TRBV6-3
D: TRBD2
J: TRBJ2-3

CDR3: CASSSGTPNTEAFF
DNA: TGCGCCAGCAGCTCCGGGACACCAAACACTGAAGCTTTCTTT
size: NA
V: TRBV5-1
D: NA
J: TRBJ1-1

CDR3: CASSLGRALGSYGYTF
DNA: TGTGCCAGCAGCTTAGGCAGGGCTCTCGGGAGCTATGGCTACACCTTC
size: NA
V: TRBV7-9
D: NA
J: TRBJ1-2

CDR3: CASSLGAGGYTF
DNA: TGTGCCAGCAGTCTGGGGGCAGGAGGCTACACCTTC
size: few
V: TRBV2
D: NA
J: TRBJ1-2

CDR3: CSATYTEAFF
DNA: TGCAGTGCTACCTACACTGAAGCTTTCTTT
size: NA
V: TRBV20-1
D: NA
J: TRBJ1-1

CDR3: CASSWGDDRGFSPLHF
DNA: TGTGCCAGCAGTTGGGGAGATGACAGGGGTTTCTCACCCCTCCACTTT
size: NA
V: TRBV28
D: TRBD1
J: TRBJ1-6

CDR3: CATSLGAGAGQPQHF
DNA: TGTGCCACCTCCCTGGGTGCGGGGGCCGGACAGCCCCAGCATTTT
size: NA
V: TRBV19
D: NA
J: TRBJ1-5

CDR3: CATTPRLHTGELFF
DNA: TGTGCCACCACCCCCAGACTACACACCGGGGAGCTGTTTTTT
size: NA
V: TRBV19
D: NA
J: TRBJ2-2

CDR3: CATSDPSDTLSYNEQFF
DNA: TGTGCCACCAGTGACCCCTCGGACACGCTCTCCTACAATGAGCAGTTCTTC
size: NA
V: TRBV24-1
D: NA
J: TRBJ2-1

CDR3: CASSWGQTTGELFF
DNA: TGTGCCAGCAGCTGGGGACAGACCACCGGGGAGCTGTTTTTT
size: few
V: TRBV11-2
D: TRBD1
J: TRBJ2-2

CDR3: CASSPGADGELFF
DNA: TGTGCCAGCTCACCAGGGGCCGACGGGGAGCTGTTTTTT
size: NA
V: TRBV18
D: NA
J: TRBJ2-2

CDR3: CASDRASNQPQHF
DNA: TGTGCCTCAGACAGGGCTAGCAATCAGCCCCAGCATTTT
size: once
V: TRBV28
D: TRBD1
J: TRBJ1-5

CDR3: CASSIAGGSNEQFF
DNA: TGCGCCAGCAGTATAGCGGGAGGAAGCAATGAGCAGTTCTTC
size: NA
V: TRBV5-1
D: TRBD2
J: TRBJ2-1

CDR3: CASSSGSLNSPLHF
DNA: TGCGCCAGCTCCTCAGGGTCCCTTAATTCACCCCTCCACTTT
size: NA
V: TRBV5-1
D: NA
J: TRBJ1-6

CDR3: CASSPLTSGSGDTQYF
DNA: TGTGCCAGCAGCCCCCTGACTAGCGGGAGCGGCGATACGCAGTATTTT
size: NA
V: TRBV7-2
D: TRBD2
J: TRBJ2-3

CDR3: CASSQDVVGEDNQPQHF
DNA: TGTGCCAGCAGCCAAGACGTAGTCGGGGAGGACAATCAGCCCCAGCATTTT
size: NA
V: TRBV4-2
D: NA
J: TRBJ1-5

CDR3: CAISADRMGLSQETQYF
DNA: TGTGCCATCAGCGCGGATCGGATGGGTCTTTCCCAAGAGACCCAGTACTTC
size: NA
V: TRBV10-3
D: NA
J: TRBJ2-5